Below are 27 T cell receptor beta chains sequenced from a single sample in a study of identical twins. TCRdb reprocessed the 5' RACE reads with MiXCR, giving one entry per CDR3 protein. This sample has about 530,000 distinct CDR3 sequences; about a fifth occur once, and the top ten carry approximately 0.48%. These same records also appear under a second study, on yellow fever vaccine responses in identical twins.

Material for sequencing was CD4+ T cells sorted from blood. These receptor sequences come from a woman between 18 and 30 years old in good health.

This sequence joins TRBV12-3 or TRBV12-4 and TRBJ1-4; tentative D call: TRBD1 (6 bases). Trimming left V 8 bases short and J 7 bases short, with 17 bases between. This CDR3 is 14 amino acids long. CDR3 sequence (DNA): TGTGCCAGCGGGTACAGGGAGTTGAGTGAAAAACTGTTTTTT. Translation gives CASGYRELSEKLFF.

A few counts support this clonotype. The chain recombines TRBV20-1 with TRBJ2-1, with D possibly TRBD2 on 6 matching bases. V gave up 3 bases and J gave up 6 bases, with 15 bases separating them. Germline values: CDR1 DFQATT, CDR2 SNEGSKA (reference sequence). This CDR3 has 14 amino acids. In DNA form, the CDR3 reads TGCAGTGCTAGTAGGGCTAGCGTAAGCAATGAGCAGTTCTTC. Its translation is CSASRASVSNEQFF.

This clonotype was seen more than once but under ten times. The CDR3 spells CASSQWEKETQYF. The CDR3 DNA reads TGCGCCAGCAGCCAATGGGAGAAAGAGACCCAGTACTTC. The V call is TRBV4-1, the J call TRBJ2-5, with a tentative D call TRBD2 (5 bases). V lost 2 bases and J lost 3, with 7 bases in between. The CDR3 contains 13 residues. In germline, CDR1 is MGHRA, CDR2 YSYEKL.

The rearrangement joins TRBV3-1 to TRBJ2-7, with TRBD1 identical over 9 bases. V lost 1 base to trimming and J lost 6 bases; unmatched junction nucleotides: 7. This CDR3 comprises 15 residues. Germline V gene lookup returns CDR1 LGHDT and CDR2 YNNKEL (reference sequence). The CDR3 is CASSQAGQGLLEQYF. In DNA, the CDR3 is TGTGCCAGCAGCCAAGCAGGACAGGGGCTACTCGAGCAGTACTTC.

This clonotype has just a few counts. This chain connects TRBV10-3 to TRBJ2-3, with D possibly matching TRBD1 (5 bases). The CDR3 is made up of 15 amino acids. Germline CDR1 is ENHRY and CDR2 is SYGVKD. V lost 3 bases and J lost 0, with 10 bases in between. The CDR3 reads CAISERTGSTDTQYF. For the CDR3, the DNA is TGTGCCATCAGTGAAAGAACAGGAAGCACAGATACGCAGTATTTT.

There are a few counts of this clonotype. The rearrangement joins TRBV20-1 to TRBJ2-1; the match to TRBD2 covers 12 bases. Losses at the gene ends were 3 bases for V and 6 bases for J; bases not matched to a gene: 9. Germline CDR1 is DFQATT and CDR2 is SNEGSKA (reference sequence). The length of the CDR3 is 16 residues. Here the CDR3 reads CSASPPTSGSRNEQFF. CDR3 DNA sequence: TGCAGTGCTAGCCCACCGACTAGCGGGAGTCGCAATGAGCAGTTCTTC.

This clonotype appeared many times. The rearrangement uses TRBV12-3 or TRBV12-4 and TRBJ2-3; D gene uncertain. The CDR3 consists of 15 residues. V was pared by 5 bases and J by 2 bases, with 14 bases between. The CDR3, as DNA: TGTGCCAGCAGTCCGATAGACGGAGTCACAGATACGCAGTATTTT. This gives the protein CASSPIDGVTDTQYF.

The chain couples TRBV10-3 to TRBJ2-7; TRBD2 agrees at 9 bases. V was clipped by 6 bases and J by 0 bases; unmatched bases: 9. The CDR3 runs to 16 residues. Per the germline V gene, CDR1 is ENHRY and CDR2 is SYGVKD. The CDR3 nucleotides read TGTGCCATCAGGGGTAGCGGGAGTCAGAGCTCCTACGAGCAGTACTTC. Protein product: CAIRGSGSQSSYEQYF.

This clonotype was recorded a few times. The rearrangement joins TRBV15 to TRBJ2-1; 9 bases are a match to TRBD1. V lost 3 bases and J lost 2; bases outside the gene matches: 2. This CDR3 has 15 residues. Germline V gene lookup returns CDR1 LNHNV and CDR2 YYDKDF (reference sequence). The CDR3 sequence: CATSRDRGPYNEQFF. In nucleotides, the CDR3 is TGTGCCACCAGCAGGGACAGGGGCCCCTACAATGAGCAGTTCTTC.

This rearrangement joins TRBV9 to TRBJ2-6; D not certain. Germline V gene data show CDR1 as SGDLS and CDR2 as YYNGEE. The CDR3 has 13 residues. Deletions cut 7 bases from V and 1 base from J, with 6 bases between. In DNA, the CDR3 is TGTGCCAGCTTAACATCTGGGGCCAACGTCCTGACTTTC. Amino acids: CASLTSGANVLTF.

This clonotype has at least ten counts. V and J are TRBV12-3 or TRBV12-4 and TRBJ2-2; 9 nucleotides align to TRBD2. Germline trimming cut 3 bases from V and 4 bases from J; bases unmatched to any gene: 6. CDR3 size: 16 residues. The CDR3, as DNA: TGTGCCAGCAGTTTTTCTGCGGGGGGGCTCACCGGGGAGCTGTTTTTT. Residues: CASSFSAGGLTGELFF.

The gene calls are TRBV5-5 and TRBJ2-1; 13 bases map to TRBD2. Germline CDR1 SGHKS, CDR2 YYEKEE (reference sequence). The CDR3 totals 15 residues. Losses at the gene ends were 5 bases for V and 7 bases for J; bases not matched to a gene: 6. The DNA of the CDR3 is TGTGCCAGCAGACTACTAGCGGGAGGGAGTAATGAGCAGTTCTTC. This sequence encodes CASRLLAGGSNEQFF.

The V call is TRBV12-3 or TRBV12-4, the J call TRBJ2-5; maybe TRBD1 (5 bases). With 7 bases removed from V and 1 base from J, the gap between germline ends came to 10 bases. This CDR3 spans 13 amino acids. The CDR3 loop reads CASMQTAQETQYF. The CDR3 region has the DNA TGTGCCAGCATGCAGACAGCCCAAGAGACCCAGTACTTC.

The V gene is TRBV4-1, the J gene TRBJ2-2; D possibly corresponds to TRBD2 (5 bases). The CDR3 is 16 amino acids. Trimming pared 3 bases from V and 7 bases from J, leaving 18 bases between. The germline V gene has CDR1 MGHRA and CDR2 YSYEKL. This chain's CDR3 is CASSQITRNGIGELFF. CDR3 DNA sequence: TGCGCCAGCAGCCAGATCACTAGAAATGGGATCGGGGAGCTGTTTTTT.

This clonotype was counted between two and nine times. CDR3 sequence (DNA): TGCAGTGCAGTCCCGGGACTAGGCCCAGATACGCAGTATTTT. Translation: CSAVPGLGPDTQYF. The chain couples TRBV20-1 to TRBJ2-3; 8 bases map to TRBD2. Germline values: CDR1 DFQATT, CDR2 SNEGSKA (reference sequence). The ends lost 6 bases at V and 4 bases at J; junction bases unmatched: 9. The CDR3 length is 14 residues.

The rearrangement uses TRBV24-1 and TRBJ2-3, with 7 positions matching TRBD1. This CDR3 contains 14 residues. Germline assignment: CDR1 KGHDR and CDR2 SFDVKD. With 5 bases clipped from V and 12 bases from J, the junction kept 13 bases outside the gene matches. The CDR3 bases are TGTGCCACCAGTGGAGCCGGGACAGCTAAACCCCAGTATTTT. Translated, it gives CATSGAGTAKPQYF.

This chain connects TRBV18 to TRBJ2-7; D is unclear. Germline assignment: CDR1 KGHSH and CDR2 LQKENI. V was pared by 6 bases and J by 6 bases, with 12 bases between. The CDR3 totals 12 residues. The DNA of the CDR3 is TGTGCCAGCTCCCCCACCTCTCTCGAGCAGTACGTC. Amino acid sequence: CASSPTSLEQYV.

The chain couples TRBV3-1 to TRBJ2-7, with D unclear. V lost 6 bases to trimming and J lost 3 bases, with 9 bases between them. The CDR3 contains 12 residues. The germline CDR1 and CDR2 sequences are LGHDT and YNNKEL (reference sequence). DNA for the CDR3: TGTGCCAGCAGTCACTACCGCTACGAGCAGTACTTC. It is translated as CASSHYRYEQYF.

The V gene is TRBV4-1, the J gene TRBJ2-2; D unresolved. Germline V gene data show CDR1 as MGHRA and CDR2 as YSYEKL. CDR3 length equals 20 residues. V lost 4 bases to trimming and J lost 0 bases, with 24 bases between them. The CDR3 protein is CASSPPRMAMKASNTGELFF. As DNA, the CDR3 is TGCGCCAGCAGCCCCCCTCGGATGGCCATGAAGGCTTCGAACACCGGGGAGCTGTTTTTT.

This clonotype has more than one count but fewer than ten. This chain joins TRBV4-1 and TRBJ2-3, with 7 bases lining up with TRBD2. Per germline, CDR1 MGHRA and CDR2 YSYEKL. Trimming cost V 3 bases and J 6 bases; bases outside gene matches: 6. The CDR3 has 14 amino acids. The CDR3 protein is CASSHRDYPDTQYF. DNA for the CDR3: TGCGCCAGCAGCCACAGGGACTATCCGGATACGCAGTATTTT.

This clonotype has ten or more counts. This chain's CDR3 is CSARWRGVTDTQYF. In nucleotides, the CDR3 is TGCAGTGCAAGGTGGCGGGGGGTCACAGATACGCAGTATTTT. This rearrangement joins TRBV20-1 to TRBJ2-3; 8 bases fit TRBD2. This CDR3 comprises 14 residues. CDR1 is DFQATT and CDR2 is SNEGSKA in the germline V gene (reference sequence). Trimming at V came to 6 bases and at J to 2 bases, leaving 7 bases not matched to a gene.

This clonotype has more than one count but fewer than ten. This chain joins TRBV15 and TRBJ2-7, with 8 bases fitting TRBD2. The CDR3 consists of 16 residues. Trimming cost V 0 bases and J 6 bases; bases outside gene matches: 10. Germline CDR1 and CDR2: LNHNV and YYDKDF (reference sequence). The CDR3 here is CATSRDLTGGPSEQYV. DNA of the CDR3: TGTGCCACCAGCAGAGATCTTACGGGGGGGCCGTCCGAGCAGTACGTC.

The rearrangement joins TRBV10-3 to TRBJ2-7; 9 bases match TRBD2. This CDR3 contains 13 residues. The V and J ends lost 7 bases and 7 bases, in that order; junction bases with no gene match: 8. Germline assignment: CDR1 ENHRY and CDR2 SYGVKD. The CDR3 region has the DNA TGTGCCATCATGGGCGGGGGGGCTGGAGAGCAGTACTTC. This encodes CAIMGGGAGEQYF.

The chain uses TRBV20-1 and TRBJ2-7, with a tentative D call TRBD2 (5 bases). The germline V and J ends were trimmed by 2 bases and 6 bases, with 11 bases remaining between them. The V gene's germline CDR1 is DFQATT and CDR2 SNEGSKA (reference sequence). This CDR3 spans 12 amino acids. As DNA, the CDR3 is TGCAGTGCTAGACAAGGACTCTCCGAGCAGTACTTC. Translation: CSARQGLSEQYF.

This rearrangement joins TRBV29-1 to TRBJ2-7, with D tentatively TRBD2 (6 bases). Trimming took 5 bases from V and 5 from J, leaving 16 bases between them. This CDR3 is built from 13 residues. Germline V gives CDR1 SQVTM, CDR2 ANQGSEA. The CDR3 DNA is TGCAGCGTTAAGAGGGCCCGCGGGGACGAGCAGTACTTC. Its protein is CSVKRARGDEQYF.

The sample holds many counts of this clonotype. The chain employs TRBV3-1 and TRBJ1-2; TRBD1 might be the D (5 bases). The CDR3 runs 14 residues. The ends were cut back, 0 bases at V and 8 bases at J, with 13 bases in the middle. Germline values: CDR1 LGHDT, CDR2 YNNKEL (reference sequence). This CDR3 reads CASSQEIGTIGYTF. The CDR3 DNA reads TGTGCCAGCAGCCAAGAAATAGGGACTATCGGCTACACCTTC.

The chain has TRBV6-4 and TRBJ2-6, with D perhaps assigned TRBD1 or TRBD2 (5 bases each). Per germline, CDR1 MRHNA and CDR2 SNTAGT. V was trimmed by 4 bases and J by 1 base, leaving 8 bases between them. The CDR3 totals 15 residues. CDR3 amino acids: CASSAGHSGANVLTF. CDR3 DNA sequence: TGTGCCAGCAGTGCGGGGCATTCTGGGGCCAACGTCCTGACTTTC.